This TCR beta chain was documented in a study of CD8+ T cells in alopecia areata. Study background: Treatment comprised oral tofacitinib, 5 to 10 mg twice daily, in treated patients.

The treatment: oral pan-JAK inhibitor, 5-10 mg twice daily. Overall study findings and caveats: Scalp clonality, along with expanded CD8+ clones among the top 100, was significantly decreased by tofacitinib. With just one nonresponder, it is still uncertain whether baseline CD8+ expansion relates to response.

Extraction of RNA preceded its reverse transcription into cDNA, which served as the sequencing template. The method was immunoSEQ multiplex PCR; TCRdb's version includes in-frame clones alone and lacks a portion of them. The sample lists about 90,000 clones; roughly 45% were seen once. Germline loops: CDR1 SGDLS, CDR2 YYNGEE. V shed 4 bases, J shed 1 base, and the junction held 4 bases outside the gene matches. The CDR3 loop spans 14 amino acids. Comments on this clone: Its antigen is as yet unknown.

The material was CD8+ T cells sorted from blood, obtained at week 24, from a patient treated with tofacitinib. The clonotype originates from a human donor with alopecia areata. The chain joins TRBV9 to TRBJ1-2; 7 bases are a match to TRBD1. The DNA of the CDR3 is TGTGCCAGCAGCTCTGGGACAGTTAACTATGGCTACACCTTC. The encoded protein is CASSSGTVNYGYTF. Full variable domain (remainder filled in from reference TRBV9 and TRBJ1-2): DSGVTQTPKHLITATGQRVTLRCSPRSGDLSVYWYQQSLDQGLQFLIQYYNGEERAKGNILERFSAQQFPDLHSELNLSSLELGDSALYFCASSSGTVNYGYTFGSGTRLTVV.